Listed here are 23 T cell receptor beta chains from one sample, sequenced in a study of blood T cell repertoires in COVID-19. The data were produced by immunoSEQ multiplex PCR, yet TCRdb's version contains in-frame clones alone and is incomplete. The profile shows about 110,000 clones, just under 90% of them singletons. The sample comprised peripheral blood. The receptor set was obtained from a human donor in a cohort sampled during active COVID-19.

The rearrangement links TRBV10-3 to TRBJ2-2; TRBD1 matches at 9 bases. The germline CDR1 and CDR2 sequences are ENHRY and SYGVKD. This CDR3 is 15 amino acids long. V was clipped by 8 bases and J by 5 bases; unmatched bases: 9. In nucleotides, the CDR3 is TGTGCCATCTCTCTGGACAGGGGTGTGACCGGGGAGCTGTTTTTT. It yields the protein CAISLDRGVTGELFF.

CDR3 nucleotide sequence: TGTGCCAGCAGCTGGGACAGGATGAACACTGAAGCTTTCTTT. Amino acid sequence: CASSWDRMNTEAFF. The chain combines TRBV11-2 with TRBJ1-1; the match to TRBD1 covers 8 bases. V shed 4 bases, J shed 0 bases, and the junction held 1 base outside the gene matches. Germline CDR1 is SGHAT and CDR2 is FQNNGV. CDR3 length equals 14 residues.

This chain links TRBV7-2 with TRBJ2-1, with 15 bases fitting TRBD2. CDR1 is SGHTA, CDR2 FQGNSA, per germline. V lost 5 bases and J lost 5; bases outside the gene matches: 10. The CDR3 length is 18 residues. The CDR3 DNA sequence: TGTGCCAGCAGCCAATGGGGGGGACTAGCGGGAGGCCACAATGAGCAGTTCTTC. Protein product: CASSQWGGLAGGHNEQFF.

This clone appeared a single time. DNA of the CDR3: TGTGCCAGCAGTTTATACGGGAACACTGAAGCTTTCTTT. This translates into CASSLYGNTEAFF. The V gene is TRBV27, the J gene TRBJ1-1; D gene unclear. The CDR3 is made up of 13 amino acids. Germline CDR1 and CDR2: MNHEY and SMNVEV (reference sequence). Trimming left V 1 base short and J 1 base short, with 4 bases between.

As to this clone: Other DNA sequences in this sample translate to the same CDR3. The genes are TRBV3-1 (or the pseudogene TRBV3-2) and TRBJ1-1; D remains unclear. V lost 3 bases to trimming and J lost 7 bases, with 6 bases between them. This CDR3 has 11 amino acids. Germline V gives CDR1 LGHDT, CDR2 YNNKEL (reference sequence). The CDR3 sequence: CASSQAGEAFF. The CDR3 nucleotides read TGTGCCAGCAGCCAGGCAGGTGAAGCTTTCTTT.

The genes are TRBV6-6 and TRBJ2-1; 9 nucleotides agree with TRBD2. The germline CDR1 and CDR2 sequences are MNHNY and SVGAGI (reference sequence). The trim removed 10 bases at V and 5 bases at J, leaving 6 bases unmatched. The CDR3 is 13 residues long. Here the CDR3 reads CAMGGGVNNEQFF. The CDR3 region has the DNA TGTGCCATGGGCGGGGGGGTTAACAATGAGCAGTTCTTC.

This sequence joins TRBV7-6 and TRBJ2-1, with 13 bases fitting TRBD2. V shed 3 bases and J 7 bases; nucleotides not matched to a gene: 6. CDR1 and CDR2 from the germline V gene are SGHVS and FNYEAQ. The CDR3 runs 16 residues. The CDR3 DNA sequence: TGTGCCAGCAGCTTTGGACTAGCGGGAGATACGAATGAGCAGTTCTTC. Translation gives CASSFGLAGDTNEQFF.

This clone was recorded only once. The chain is built from TRBV3-1 (or the pseudogene TRBV3-2) and TRBJ2-1, with 9 bases aligning to TRBD2. CDR3 length: 17 amino acids. Losses at the gene ends were 1 base for V and 3 bases for J; bases not matched to a gene: 7. CDR1 is LGHDT and CDR2 is YNNKEL in the germline V gene (reference sequence). Written as DNA, the CDR3 is TGTGCCAGCAGCCAAGTTCGGCCTAGCGGGATCTACAATGAGCAGTTCTTC. Translating it yields CASSQVRPSGIYNEQFF.

The rearrangement uses TRBV28 and TRBJ2-1; TRBD2 matches at 14 bases. The CDR3 is made up of 17 amino acids. V lost 5 bases, J lost 7 bases, and 10 bases stayed unmatched. Germline CDR1 and CDR2: MDHEN and SYDVKM. CDR3 nucleotides: TGTGCCAGCAGTCCGCGACTAGCGGGAGGGCCTCGGAATGAGCAGTTCTTC. Amino acids: CASSPRLAGGPRNEQFF. Filled out from reference TRBV28 and TRBJ2-1, the complete variable domain reads DVKVTQSSRYLVKRTGEKVFLECVQDMDHENMFWYRQDPGLGLRLIYFSYDVKMKEKGDIPEGYSVSREKKERFSLILESASTNQTSMYLCASSPRLAGGPRNEQFFGPGTRLTVL.

In this sample, this clone turned up a few times. V is TRBV27 and J is TRBJ1-5; D possibly corresponds to TRBD1 (6 bases). Trimming took off 4 bases at V and 6 bases at J, with 10 bases between the two ends. The length of the CDR3 is 13 residues. Germline loops: CDR1 MNHEY, CDR2 SMNVEV (reference sequence). DNA for the CDR3: TGTGCCAGCAGTTCAGGGGCAAGTCAGCCCCAGCATTTT. Translating it yields CASSSGASQPQHF.

The chain links TRBV4-3 to TRBJ2-1; 7 positions match TRBD2. V was pared by 4 bases and J by 5 bases, with 14 bases of the junction left unmatched. Germline CDR1 is LGHNA and CDR2 is YSLEER. There are 17 residues in the CDR3. The CDR3 spells CASSPYTLAAQNNEQFF. CDR3 DNA: TGCGCCAGCAGCCCCTACACCCTAGCGGCCCAAAACAATGAGCAGTTCTTC.

This chain links TRBV23-1 with TRBJ1-2; 9 bases match TRBD1. TRBV23-1 is an open reading frame, and its role is uncertain. With 0 bases clipped from V and 4 bases from J, the junction kept 3 bases outside the gene matches. This CDR3 is 15 amino acids long. The DNA for the CDR3 is TGCGCCAGCAGTCAATCTCAGACAGGGGGCTATGGCTACACCTTC. Protein: CASSQSQTGGYGYTF.

The rearrangement links TRBV11-2 to TRBJ2-4, with D perhaps matching TRBD2 (5 bases). The V end lost 3 bases, the J end lost 9 bases, and 12 bases lay between the germline ends. The CDR3 contains 13 residues. Per the germline V gene, CDR1 is SGHAT and CDR2 is FQNNGV. The CDR3 spells CASSFGDSGIQYF. DNA for the CDR3: TGTGCCAGCAGCTTCGGGGATTCAGGCATTCAGTACTTC.

This chain links TRBV27 with TRBJ1-5, with TRBD1 matching over 7 bases. This CDR3 contains 17 residues. Germline assignment: CDR1 MNHEY and CDR2 SMNVEV (reference sequence). Germline trimming cut 5 bases from V and 0 bases from J; bases unmatched to any gene: 10. The CDR3 nucleotides read TGTGCCAGCAGTCAATGGGGACAGAGGCATAGCAATCAGCCCCAGCATTTT. Protein: CASSQWGQRHSNQPQHF.

V usage is TRBV11-1 and J usage is TRBJ2-7; weak D call: TRBD2 (6 bases). The CDR3 has 14 residues. The germline V and J ends were trimmed by 7 bases and 0 bases, with 13 bases remaining between them. From germline, CDR1 is SGHAT and CDR2 FQDESV (reference sequence). This chain's CDR3 is CASTSRGTSYEQYF. The CDR3 region has the DNA TGTGCCAGCACCTCTCGGGGGACCTCCTACGAGCAGTACTTC.

The sample holds one count of this clone. The rearrangement joins TRBV7-9 to TRBJ2-1, with D tentatively TRBD1 (6 bases). V lost 8 bases, J lost 9 bases, and 20 bases lay in between. Per germline, CDR1 SEHNR and CDR2 FQNEAQ (reference sequence). The CDR3 runs to 14 residues. The CDR3 DNA follows: TGTGCCAGCGGCGTCGGAGGCGGACAGCGTGAGCAGTTCTTC. Its protein product is CASGVGGGQREQFF.

The chain employs TRBV5-1 and TRBJ1-1, with D tentatively TRBD1 (5 bases). CDR1 and CDR2 from the germline V gene are SGHRS and YFSETQ. V shed 2 bases and J shed 3 bases, with 11 bases lying between them. The CDR3 is made up of 14 amino acids. The CDR3 protein is CASSLPGGDTEAFF. CDR3 nucleotide sequence: TGCGCCAGCAGCTTACCCGGGGGAGACACTGAAGCTTTCTTT.

The rearrangement uses TRBV11-2 and TRBJ1-2, with D possibly matching TRBD1 (6 bases). Trimming cost V 1 base and J 3 bases, with 9 bases left between them. The CDR3 has 14 residues. Germline V gives CDR1 SGHAT, CDR2 FQNNGV. CDR3 nucleotides: TGTGCCAGCAGCTTAGTTCAGGGGTACTATGGCTACACCTTC. Amino acid sequence: CASSLVQGYYGYTF.

The chain has TRBV5-1 and TRBJ1-3, with 7 positions matching TRBD1. V gave up 4 bases and J gave up 2 bases; unmatched junction bases: 0. The V gene's germline CDR1 is SGHRS and CDR2 YFSETQ. CDR3 length equals 13 residues. In nucleotides, the CDR3 is TGCGCCAGCAGCCAGGGGGCTGGAAACACCATATATTTT. This sequence encodes CASSQGAGNTIYF.

The rearrangement uses TRBV27 and TRBJ1-5, with D possibly TRBD1 on 5 matching bases. Trimming took off 4 bases at V and 4 bases at J, with 5 bases between the two ends. The germline CDR1 and CDR2 sequences are MNHEY and SMNVEV (reference sequence). The CDR3 contains 12 residues. The CDR3 sequence: CASSSGNQPQHF. CDR3 nucleotides: TGTGCCAGCAGTTCAGGGAATCAGCCCCAGCATTTT.

The chain links TRBV20-1 to TRBJ2-2; D possibly corresponds to TRBD1 (6 bases). Germline V gives CDR1 DFQATT, CDR2 SNEGSKA (reference sequence). V shed 3 bases and J shed 2 bases, with 13 bases lying between them. The CDR3 covers 15 residues. The CDR3 reads CSASWGHRNTGELFF. The CDR3, as DNA: TGCAGTGCTAGTTGGGGACACCGAAACACCGGGGAGCTGTTTTTT.

This clone was found once. The CDR3 DNA reads TGTGCCAGCAGTGAAAGGACTAGCGGGGACCCCGGGACCCAGTACTTC. Translated, it gives CASSERTSGDPGTQYF. V gene TRBV6-1 combines with J gene TRBJ2-5; 12 nucleotides align to TRBD2. The CDR3 totals 16 residues. The germline V gene has CDR1 MNHNS and CDR2 SASEGT. V was pared by 2 bases and J by 7 bases, with 8 bases of the junction left unmatched.

The chain carries TRBV5-1 and TRBJ2-1; 12 bases are shared with TRBD1. The length of the CDR3 is 18 residues. Trimming removed 2 bases from V and 3 bases from J; junction bases left unmatched: 9. Germline V CDR1 and CDR2: SGHRS, YFSETQ. CDR3 protein: CASSLGDRGQWSYNEQFF. The CDR3 coding sequence is TGCGCCAGCAGCTTAGGGGACAGGGGGCAGTGGAGCTACAATGAGCAGTTCTTC.